These T cell receptor beta chains were read from a single sample in a study of lung T cells in sarcoidosis with Löfgren's syndrome. One entry per CDR3 protein results from TCRdb running MiXCR on the reads. The data show some 65,000 distinct CDR3 sequences, with approximately 22% seen just once and about 2.5% held by the top ten. The sample was CD4+ T cells from PBMCs. The receptors stem from a human donor with sarcoidosis (Löfgren's syndrome or another form), or a control subject (not recorded which). CDR3s include the opening cysteine and the closing phenylalanine or tryptophan. Each record gives: clone size, D gene, J gene, V gene, CDR3 protein, CDR3 DNA. The D gene is left open where the match is weak. The listing skips clone size in some rows; elsewhere it reads once, few, many or a size class.

>-|TRBD1|TRBJ2-3|TRBV5-1
CASSLGQADTQYF
TGCGCCAGCAGCTTAGGACAGGCAGATACGCAGTATTTT
>many|TRBD1|TRBJ1-4|TRBV6-1
CASSFRQGWREKLFF
TGTGCCAGCAGTTTCCGACAGGGGTGGCGCGAAAAACTGTTTTTT
>many|-|TRBJ2-1|TRBV28
CASSLPIDWSSYNEQFF
TGTGCCAGCAGCCTACCTATCGACTGGAGCTCCTACAATGAGCAGTTCTTC
>many|-|TRBJ2-7|TRBV20-1
CSAKTRAPSYEQYF
TGCAGTGCTAAGACCCGGGCGCCTTCCTACGAGCAGTACTTC
>many|-|TRBJ2-3|TRBV7-9
CASRDLTDTQYF
TGTGCCAGCAGAGACCTCACAGATACGCAGTATTTT
>many|TRBD1|TRBJ1-5|TRBV7-2
CASSLGQGRPQHF
TGTGCCAGCAGCCTGGGACAGGGAAGGCCCCAGCATTTT
>many|TRBD2|TRBJ2-1|TRBV24-1
CATSVAGGSYNEQFF
TGTGCCACCTCTGTCGCGGGGGGCTCCTACAATGAGCAGTTCTTC
>many|-|TRBJ1-5|TRBV7-2
CASSPQRVNQPQHF
TGTGCCAGCAGCCCCCAGAGGGTAAATCAGCCCCAGCATTTT
>few|-|TRBJ2-7|TRBV6-5
CASKADLTVTREQYF
TGTGCCAGCAAGGCAGACCTGACGGTAACGAGGGAGCAGTACTTC
>many|TRBD1|TRBJ2-6|TRBV6-6
CASSYWDRGSGANVLTF
TGTGCCAGCAGTTACTGGGACAGGGGGTCTGGGGCCAACGTCCTGACTTTC
>-|-|TRBJ2-2|TRBV7-3
CASSQMGASAGELFF
TGTGCCAGCAGCCAAATGGGGGCTAGCGCCGGGGAGCTGTTTTTT
>many|TRBD2|TRBJ2-1|TRBV6-1
CASRFSGLASYNEQFF
TGTGCCAGCAGATTCTCGGGACTAGCGTCCTACAATGAGCAGTTCTTC
>-|-|TRBJ2-5|TRBV11-2
CASSSRYSQETQYF
TGTGCCAGCAGCTCCCGATATTCGCAAGAGACCCAGTACTTC
>many|-|TRBJ1-6|TRBV12-3/TRBV12-4
CASSRIGVLLHF
TGTGCCAGCAGCCGCATCGGGGTCCTCCTCCACTTT
>few|-|TRBJ1-4|TRBV2
CASSVGPRNEKLFF
TGTGCCAGCAGTGTAGGTCCGAGAAATGAAAAACTGTTTTTT
>many|-|TRBJ1-5|TRBV6-1
CASRFGGSNQPQHF
TGTGCCAGCCGATTTGGGGGTAGCAATCAGCCCCAGCATTTT
>many|-|TRBJ1-1|TRBV20-1
CSARDIDGVNTEAFF
TGCAGTGCTAGAGATATCGACGGTGTGAACACTGAAGCTTTCTTT
>many|TRBD1|TRBJ2-3|TRBV15
CATSRASTGSKGDTQYF
TGTGCCACCAGCAGGGCCTCGACAGGGTCCAAGGGAGATACGCAGTATTTT
>few|-|TRBJ2-1|TRBV11-1
CASSSVDWNEQFF
TGTGCCAGCAGCTCAGTGGATTGGAATGAGCAGTTCTTC
>many|-|TRBJ2-1|TRBV28
CASSSPGGASYNEQFF
TGTGCCAGCAGTTCCCCGGGGGGCGCCTCCTACAATGAGCAGTTCTTC
>many|-|TRBJ1-4|TRBV20-1
CSAPSNEKLFF
TGCAGTGCTCCCAGTAATGAAAAACTGTTTTTT
>few|-|TRBJ2-2|TRBV11-2
CASSPAGTGELFF
TGTGCCAGCAGCCCGGCGGGGACCGGGGAGCTGTTTTTT
>-|-|TRBJ1-1|TRBV18
CASSPGEGIEAFF
TGTGCCAGCTCACCCGGGGAGGGCATTGAAGCTTTCTTT
>many|-|TRBJ2-5|TRBV28
CASSPPSRGQETQYF
TGTGCCAGCAGTCCCCCCTCCCGGGGGCAAGAGACCCAGTACTTC
>many|TRBD2|TRBJ2-1|TRBV7-8
CASSLGLMGGGASNEQFF
TGTGCCAGCAGCTTAGGGCTTATGGGCGGGGGGGCCTCCAATGAGCAGTTCTTC
>-|TRBD1|TRBJ2-5|TRBV5-4
CASSSGQGEGGETQYF
TGTGCCAGCAGCTCCGGACAGGGAGAAGGAGGAGAGACCCAGTACTTC
>many|TRBD1|TRBJ1-2|TRBV4-1
CASSQGWGQSYGYTF
TGCGCCAGCAGCCAAGGGTGGGGACAGAGTTATGGCTACACCTTC
>-|TRBD1|TRBJ1-5|TRBV19
CASSMRPGQELSRPQHF
TGTGCCAGTAGTATGAGACCGGGACAGGAACTATCGCGTCCCCAGCATTTT
>many|-|TRBJ2-5|TRBV12-3/TRBV12-4
CASSLVETQYF
TGTGCCAGCAGTTTAGTAGAGACCCAGTACTTC
>many|-|TRBJ2-7|TRBV12-3/TRBV12-4
CASSFGTYEQYF
TGTGCCAGCAGTTTCGGTACCTACGAGCAGTACTTC
>many|-|TRBJ2-7|TRBV20-1
CSASVDGKSYEQYF
TGCAGTGCTAGTGTCGACGGGAAGAGCTACGAGCAGTACTTC
>once|TRBD2|TRBJ2-7|TRBV18
CASSPPGLAGGNPTQQYF
TGTGCCAGCTCACCTCCGGGACTAGCGGGAGGGAACCCTACGCAGCAGTACTTC
>many|TRBD1|TRBJ1-6|TRBV27
CASRPRPGQKSPLHF
TGTGCCAGCAGGCCTCGCCCGGGACAGAAATCACCCCTCCACTTT
>many|-|TRBJ2-1|TRBV20-1
CSAYPVSGSSYNEQFF
TGCAGTGCTTACCCTGTTAGCGGAAGCTCCTACAATGAGCAGTTCTTC
>-|-|TRBJ1-5|TRBV19
CASSPRGVSNQPQHF
TGTGCCAGTAGCCCGAGGGGGGTATCAAATCAGCCCCAGCATTTT
>-|-|TRBJ1-2|TRBV5-1
CASSPGGNYGYTF
TGCGCCAGCAGCCCCGGCGGGAATTATGGCTACACCTTC
>many|TRBD1|TRBJ2-1|TRBV20-1
CSAREDRATQFF
TGCAGTGCTAGGGAAGACAGGGCGACTCAGTTCTTC
>-|-|TRBJ1-4|TRBV6-1
CASRVGRGQVNEKLFF
TGTGCCAGCAGGGTCGGCCGGGGGCAGGTTAATGAAAAACTGTTTTTT
>few|-|TRBJ2-1|TRBV30
CAWKWEFDEQFF
TGTGCCTGGAAATGGGAGTTCGATGAGCAGTTCTTC
>-|-|TRBJ2-4|TRBV2
CASSDGEKNIQYF
TGTGCCAGCAGTGATGGGGAAAAAAACATTCAGTACTTC
>many|TRBD1|TRBJ2-3|TRBV6-6
CASSYRTGGVTDTQYF
TGTGCCAGCAGTTACCGGACAGGGGGGGTAACAGATACGCAGTATTTT
>many|-|TRBJ2-2|TRBV10-3
CAIAQANTGELFF
TGTGCCATCGCCCAGGCGAACACCGGGGAGCTGTTTTTT
>many|-|TRBJ2-1|TRBV29-1
CSVEGRGQGEQFF
TGCAGCGTTGAAGGGAGGGGGCAGGGTGAGCAGTTCTTC
>many|TRBD1|TRBJ1-2|TRBV6-1
CASYRDRSLHF
TGTGCCAGTTACCGGGACAGGTCCCTCCACTTC
>many|TRBD1|TRBJ2-3|TRBV2
CASSQGQGGADTQYF
TGTGCCAGCAGCCAGGGACAGGGCGGCGCAGATACGCAGTATTTT
>many|-|TRBJ1-4|TRBV20-1
CSARTPGDLSEKLFF
TGCAGTGCTCGCACTCCAGGGGATTTGAGTGAAAAACTGTTTTTT
>many|TRBD2|TRBJ2-1|TRBV11-3
CASSGPTSGSSYNEQFF
TGTGCCAGCAGCGGTCCTACTAGCGGGAGCTCCTACAATGAGCAGTTCTTC
>-|TRBD1|TRBJ2-2|TRBV5-4
CASSVDRGKTGELFF
TGTGCCAGCAGCGTGGACAGGGGGAAGACCGGGGAGCTGTTTTTT
>many|-|TRBJ1-1|TRBV20-1
CSAAFPVNTEAFF
TGCAGTGCTGCCTTCCCGGTGAACACTGAAGCTTTCTTT
>many|-|TRBJ1-6|TRBV25-1
CASSASGLNSPLHF
TGTGCCAGCAGTGCCTCGGGGTTGAATTCACCCCTCCACTTT
>-|-|TRBJ1-4|TRBV30
CAWKVGRGNEKLFF
TGTGCCTGGAAGGTCGGTCGGGGTAATGAAAAACTGTTTTTT
>many|-|TRBJ2-7|TRBV20-1
CSATRSSYEQYF
TGCAGTGCCACTAGGAGCTCCTACGAGCAGTACTTC
>many|-|TRBJ1-2|TRBV6-6
CASSYPPGGYTF
TGTGCCAGCAGTTACCCCCCTGGTGGCTACACCTTC
>medium-sized|-|TRBJ1-1|TRBV6-1
CASREHQPKTEAFF
TGTGCCAGCAGGGAACACCAACCTAAAACTGAAGCTTTCTTT
>-|-|TRBJ1-1|TRBV3-1
CASSQIQNTEAFF
TGTGCCAGCAGCCAAATACAGAACACTGAAGCTTTCTTT
>many|-|TRBJ2-3|TRBV28
CASSKTGSTDTQYF
TGTGCCAGCAGCAAGACAGGTAGCACAGATACGCAGTATTTT
>-|TRBD1|TRBJ2-1|TRBV2
CASEQGYNEQFF
TGTGCCAGCGAACAGGGGTACAATGAGCAGTTCTTC
>many|-|TRBJ2-1|TRBV6-1
CASRADRASYNEQFF
TGTGCCAGCAGAGCTGACCGCGCCTCCTACAATGAGCAGTTCTTC
>many|-|TRBJ1-1|TRBV6-1
CASSSSRGGRNTEAFF
TGTGCCAGCAGTTCCTCTAGGGGGGGAAGGAACACTGAAGCTTTCTTT
>few|-|TRBJ1-1|TRBV7-8
CASSLEGGNTEAFF
TGTGCCAGCAGCTTAGAAGGCGGCAACACTGAAGCTTTCTTT